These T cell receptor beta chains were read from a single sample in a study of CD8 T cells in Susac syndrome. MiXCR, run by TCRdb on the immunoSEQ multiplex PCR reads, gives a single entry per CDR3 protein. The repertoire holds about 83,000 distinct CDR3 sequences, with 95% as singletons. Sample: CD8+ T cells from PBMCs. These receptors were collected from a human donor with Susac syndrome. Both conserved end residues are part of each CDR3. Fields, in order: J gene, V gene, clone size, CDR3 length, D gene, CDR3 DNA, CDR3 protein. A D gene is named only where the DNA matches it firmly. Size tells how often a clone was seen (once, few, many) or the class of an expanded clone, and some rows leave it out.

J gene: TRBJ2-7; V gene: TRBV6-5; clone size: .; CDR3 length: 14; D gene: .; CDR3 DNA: TGTGCCAGCAGTTCCTCGGGAAACACAGGGGAGCAGTACTTC; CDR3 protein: CASSSSGNTGEQYF
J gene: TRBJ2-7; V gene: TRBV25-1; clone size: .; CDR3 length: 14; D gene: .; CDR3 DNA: TGTGCCAGCAGTCTATCCAGGGGATCCTACGAGCAGTACTTC; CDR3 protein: CASSLSRGSYEQYF
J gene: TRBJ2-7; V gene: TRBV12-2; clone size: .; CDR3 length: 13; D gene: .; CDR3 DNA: TGTGCAATCCCACTAGCGGGAATGTACGAGCAGTACTTC; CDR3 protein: CAIPLAGMYEQYF
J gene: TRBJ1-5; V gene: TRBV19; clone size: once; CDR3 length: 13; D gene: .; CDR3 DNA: TGTGCCAGTAGTATGGCGGGGTTTCAGCCCCAGCATTTT; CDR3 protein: CASSMAGFQPQHF
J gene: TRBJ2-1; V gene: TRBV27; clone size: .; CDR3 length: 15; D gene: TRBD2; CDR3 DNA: TGTGCCAGCAGTTTAGTGACTAGCGCTTACAATGAGCAGTTCTTC; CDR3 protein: CASSLVTSAYNEQFF
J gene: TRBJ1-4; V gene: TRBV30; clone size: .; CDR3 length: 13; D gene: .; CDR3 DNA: TGTGCCTGGAGTCGGACAGCTAATGAAAAACTGTTTTTT; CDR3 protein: CAWSRTANEKLFF
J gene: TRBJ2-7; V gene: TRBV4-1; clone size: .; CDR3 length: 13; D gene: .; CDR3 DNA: TGCGCCAGCAGCCAAGACAGAACCTACGAGCAGTACTTC; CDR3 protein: CASSQDRTYEQYF
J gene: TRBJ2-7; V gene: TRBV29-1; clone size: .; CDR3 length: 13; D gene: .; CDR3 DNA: TGCAGCGTACACCTGGGGTCAGGGTACGAGCAGTACTTC; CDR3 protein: CSVHLGSGYEQYF
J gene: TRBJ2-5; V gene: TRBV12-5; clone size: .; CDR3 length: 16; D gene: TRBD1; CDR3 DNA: TGTGCTAGTGGTTTGGCCGACAGGGGTACGGAGGAGACCCAGTACTTC; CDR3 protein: CASGLADRGTEETQYF
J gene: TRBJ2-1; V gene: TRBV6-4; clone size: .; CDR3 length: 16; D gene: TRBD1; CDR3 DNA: TGTGCCAGCAGTGACTCGGCAGGGGGCATGCCCAATGAGCAGTTCTTC; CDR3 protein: CASSDSAGGMPNEQFF
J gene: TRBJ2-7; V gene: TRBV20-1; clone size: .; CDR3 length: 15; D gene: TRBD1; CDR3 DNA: TGCAGTGCTAGAGAGTACAGGGGCCTTTCCTACGAGCAGTACTTC; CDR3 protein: CSAREYRGLSYEQYF
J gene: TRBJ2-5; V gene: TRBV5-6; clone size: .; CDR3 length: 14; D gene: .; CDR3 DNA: TGTGCCAGCAGCTTTGGCAGCAGCCAAGAGACCCAGTACTTC; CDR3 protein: CASSFGSSQETQYF
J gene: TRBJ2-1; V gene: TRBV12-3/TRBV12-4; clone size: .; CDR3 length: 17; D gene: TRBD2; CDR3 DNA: TGTGCCAGCAACCTTAAGGGGGCTAGCGGGAACTACAATGAGCAGTTCTTC; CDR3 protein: CASNLKGASGNYNEQFF
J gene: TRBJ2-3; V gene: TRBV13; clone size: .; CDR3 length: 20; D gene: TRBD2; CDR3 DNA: TGTGCCAGCAGCCCGGGACTAGCGGGAGGGCACCTTCTTAGCACAGATACGCAGTATTTT; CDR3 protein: CASSPGLAGGHLLSTDTQYF
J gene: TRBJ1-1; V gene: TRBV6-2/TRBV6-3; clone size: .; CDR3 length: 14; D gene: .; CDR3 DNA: TGTGCCAGCAGCCCCCACCTTGAGGCCGCTGAAGCTTTCTTT; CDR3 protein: CASSPHLEAAEAFF
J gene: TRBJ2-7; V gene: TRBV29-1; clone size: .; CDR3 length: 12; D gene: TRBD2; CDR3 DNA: TGCAGCGCCGAGACGCGGGGGTACGAGCAGTACTTC; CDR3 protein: CSAETRGYEQYF
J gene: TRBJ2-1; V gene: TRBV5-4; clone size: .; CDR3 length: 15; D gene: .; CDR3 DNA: TGTGCCAGCAGCTTGTTGGAGGGTCCCTACAATGAGCAGTTCTTC; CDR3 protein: CASSLLEGPYNEQFF
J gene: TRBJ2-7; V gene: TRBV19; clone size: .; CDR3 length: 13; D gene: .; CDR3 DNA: TGTGCCAGTAGGGGCAGGAGTGCCTACGAGCAGTACTTC; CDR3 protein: CASRGRSAYEQYF
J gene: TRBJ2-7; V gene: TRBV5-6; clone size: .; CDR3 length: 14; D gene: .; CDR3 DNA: TGTGCCAGCACCATCGCCGGGAATTCCTACGAGCAGTACTTC; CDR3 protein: CASTIAGNSYEQYF
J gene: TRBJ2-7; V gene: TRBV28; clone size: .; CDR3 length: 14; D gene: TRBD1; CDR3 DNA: TGTGCCAGCAGTATATGGCAGGGGGCCTACGAGCAGTACTTC; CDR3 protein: CASSIWQGAYEQYF
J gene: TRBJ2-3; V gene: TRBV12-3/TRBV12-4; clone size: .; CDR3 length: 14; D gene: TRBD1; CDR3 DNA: TGTGCCAGCACCCTGACAGGGCCCACAGATACGCAGTATTTT; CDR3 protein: CASTLTGPTDTQYF
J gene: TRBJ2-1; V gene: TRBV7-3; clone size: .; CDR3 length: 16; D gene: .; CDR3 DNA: TGTGCCAGCAGCGTAAGACCGGGACATCCCTACAATGAGCAGTTCTTC; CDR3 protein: CASSVRPGHPYNEQFF
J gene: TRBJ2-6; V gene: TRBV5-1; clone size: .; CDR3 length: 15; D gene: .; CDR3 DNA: TGCGCCAGCAGCCCGACATATTCTGGGGCCAACGTCCTGACTTTC; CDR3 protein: CASSPTYSGANVLTF
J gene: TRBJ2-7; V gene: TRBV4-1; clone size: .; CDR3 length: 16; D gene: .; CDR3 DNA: TGCGCCAGCAGCCAAGACGGTAGCGGTCCTCTGTACGAGCAGTACTTC; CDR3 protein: CASSQDGSGPLYEQYF
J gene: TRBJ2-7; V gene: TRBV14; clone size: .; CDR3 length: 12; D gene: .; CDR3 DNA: TGTGCCAGCAGCCATGGGGGTTACGAGCAGTACTTC; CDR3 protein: CASSHGGYEQYF
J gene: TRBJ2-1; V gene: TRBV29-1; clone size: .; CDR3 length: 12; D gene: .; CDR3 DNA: TGCAGCGTTGGTCAGGGCTCCAATGAGCAGTTCTTC; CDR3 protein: CSVGQGSNEQFF
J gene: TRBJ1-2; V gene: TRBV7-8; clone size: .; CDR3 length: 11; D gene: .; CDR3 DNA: TGTGCCAGCAGCGTACCAGGAAGCTACACCTTC; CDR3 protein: CASSVPGSYTF
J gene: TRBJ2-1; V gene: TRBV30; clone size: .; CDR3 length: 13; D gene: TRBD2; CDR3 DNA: TGTGCCTGGATCAGCGGGAACTACAATGAGCAGTTCTTC; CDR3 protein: CAWISGNYNEQFF
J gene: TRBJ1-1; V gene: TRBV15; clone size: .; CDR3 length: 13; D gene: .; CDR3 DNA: TGTGCCACCAGCCGAGACTCCTACACTGAAGCTTTCTTT; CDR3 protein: CATSRDSYTEAFF
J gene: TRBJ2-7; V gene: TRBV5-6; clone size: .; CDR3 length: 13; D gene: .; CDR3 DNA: TGTGCCAGCAAATTTGGGGGGACCTACGAGCAGTACTTC; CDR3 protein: CASKFGGTYEQYF
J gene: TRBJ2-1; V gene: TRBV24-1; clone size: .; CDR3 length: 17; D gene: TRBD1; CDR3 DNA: TGTGCCACCAGTGACCCGACAGGGCCGGGTGTAGACAATGAGCAGTTCTTC; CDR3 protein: CATSDPTGPGVDNEQFF
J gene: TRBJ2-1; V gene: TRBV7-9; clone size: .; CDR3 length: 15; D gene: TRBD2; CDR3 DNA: TGTGCCAGCAGCTTAGCGCAACTAGCGGACAATGAGCAGTTCTTC; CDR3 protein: CASSLAQLADNEQFF
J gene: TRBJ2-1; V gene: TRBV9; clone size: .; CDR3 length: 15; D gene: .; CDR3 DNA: TGTGCCAGCAGCGTAGATCCGGGACTCAACAATGAGCAGTTCTTC; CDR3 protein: CASSVDPGLNNEQFF
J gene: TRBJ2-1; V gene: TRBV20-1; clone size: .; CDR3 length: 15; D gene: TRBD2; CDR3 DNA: TGCAGTGCTAGAGATCTAGCGGGAGTTTACAATGAGCAGTTCTTC; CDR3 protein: CSARDLAGVYNEQFF
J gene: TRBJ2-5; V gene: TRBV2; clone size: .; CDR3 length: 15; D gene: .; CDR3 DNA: TGTGCCAGCAGAGCCGGGACCCAAAATAAAGAGACCCAGTACTTC; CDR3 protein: CASRAGTQNKETQYF
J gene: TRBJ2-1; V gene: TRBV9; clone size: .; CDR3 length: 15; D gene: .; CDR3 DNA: TGTGCCAGCAGCGTAGGAGGGAGAACCTACAATGAGCAGTTCTTC; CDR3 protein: CASSVGGRTYNEQFF
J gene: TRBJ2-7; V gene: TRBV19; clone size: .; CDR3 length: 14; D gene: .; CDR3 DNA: TGTGCCAGTAGTATAGTGGGTGGGGCCTACGAGCAGTACTTC; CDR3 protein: CASSIVGGAYEQYF
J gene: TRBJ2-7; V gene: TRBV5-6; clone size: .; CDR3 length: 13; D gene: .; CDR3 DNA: TGTGCCAGCAGCTTCGGGTCCCTCAACGAGCAGTACTTC; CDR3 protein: CASSFGSLNEQYF
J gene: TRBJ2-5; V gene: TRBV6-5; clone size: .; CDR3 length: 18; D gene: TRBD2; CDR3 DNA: TGTGCCAGCAGTTACTCGAAACTAGCGGACCGATACCAAGAGACCCAGTACTTC; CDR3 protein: CASSYSKLADRYQETQYF
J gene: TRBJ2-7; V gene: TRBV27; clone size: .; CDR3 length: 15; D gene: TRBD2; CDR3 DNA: TGTGCCAGCAGTCCCGGGACTAGCGGGAGCTACGAGCAGTACTTC; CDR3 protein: CASSPGTSGSYEQYF
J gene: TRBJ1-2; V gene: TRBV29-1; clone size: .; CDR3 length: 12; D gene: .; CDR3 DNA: TGCAGCGTTGAAGGGGGGAGCTATGGCTACACCTTC; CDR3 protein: CSVEGGSYGYTF